This T cell receptor (beta chain) was sequenced in a study of blood T cell repertoires in COVID-19. This CDR3 has 16 residues. J was trimmed by 9 bases and V by 3 bases; bases with no gene match: 8. The germline gives CDR1 WSHSY, CDR2 SAAADI. The protocol was immunoSEQ multiplex PCR, while the TCRdb copy is restricted to in-frame clones and leaves out a portion. The sample holds over 90,000 clones; more than 70% are singletons and the top ten take 3.5%. The rearrangement joins TRBV10-2 to TRBJ2-1, with 13 nucleotides matching TRBD2. The receptor was isolated from a woman in her sixties or seventies with acute or convalescent COVID-19. Sequenced: peripheral blood. CDR3 sequence reads: CASSDWTSGSYSEQFF. The CDR3 DNA reads as TGCGCCAGCAGTGACTGGACTAGCGGGAGTTACTCTGAGCAGTTCTTC.